This TCR beta chain was obtained from a study of T cell repertoires in cytomegalovirus infection. Study as a whole: It can be stated that public TCR beta signatures indicated CMV infection as well as a matching HLA type.

Study observations and caveats: CMV-specific HLA-C-restricted TCR beta clonotypes dominated the ex vivo response.

This clonotype is medium-sized within its sample. What it binds is not known. TCRdb ran MiXCR on the reads and lists one entry per CDR3 protein. The sample lists 250,000 to 300,000 distinct CDR3 sequences, roughly 15% seen once, with 8.8% in the top ten. V was clipped by 2 bases and J by 1 base; unmatched bases: 4. The V gene's germline CDR1 is SGHVS and CDR2 FNYEAQ. This CDR3 region has 15 residues. The specimen sequenced was PBMCs. The clonotype comes from a human donor in good health (CMV status not recorded). Some clones in this sample may be carry-over from other donors' samples. The chain carries TRBV7-6 and TRBJ1-1, with TRBD1 identical over 7 bases. Here the CDR3 DNA reads TGTGCCAGCAGCTTATTTACAGGGGAGAACACTGAAGCTTTCTTT. Its protein is CASSLFTGENTEAFF.